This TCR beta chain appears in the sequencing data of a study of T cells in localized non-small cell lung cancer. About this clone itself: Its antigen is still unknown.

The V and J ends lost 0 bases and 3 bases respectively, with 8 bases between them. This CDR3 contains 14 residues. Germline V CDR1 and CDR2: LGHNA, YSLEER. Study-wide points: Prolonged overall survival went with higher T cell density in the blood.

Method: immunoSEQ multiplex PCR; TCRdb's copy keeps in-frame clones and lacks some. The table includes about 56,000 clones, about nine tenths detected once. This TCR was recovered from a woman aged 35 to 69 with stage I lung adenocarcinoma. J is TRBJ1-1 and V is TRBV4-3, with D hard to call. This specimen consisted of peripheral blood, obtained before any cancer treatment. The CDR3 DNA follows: TGCGCCAGCAGCCAAGAGACCGAATACACTGAAGCTTTCTTT. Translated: CASSQETEYTEAFF.